This T cell receptor beta chain emerged from a study of technical replicates of blood from several donors. Sequencing was performed with immunoSEQ multiplex PCR; in TCRdb, only in-frame clones are kept and a portion is missing. The sample holds 55,000 to 75,000 clones; approximately 94% are singletons and the top ten take about 2.9%. The sequence was collected from a human donor in good health. Some clones in this sample may be carry-over from other donors' samples. Sequencing was done on a sample of PBMCs.

CDR3 amino acids: CASSLQGQGTNYGYTF. The CDR3 DNA reads TGTGCCAGCAGTCTACAGGGACAGGGGACTAACTATGGCTACACCTTC. The chain joins TRBV6-6 to TRBJ1-2; 10 bases match TRBD1. The CDR3 has 16 amino acids. Germline lookup yields CDR1 MNHNY and CDR2 SVGAGI (reference sequence). Trimming cost V 5 bases and J 0 bases; bases outside gene matches: 6.